The 13 T cell receptor beta chains below all came from one sample that was sequenced in a study of blood T cells in healthy people across ages. A second PCR of roughly 7 to 11 cycles used a sample-barcoded 5' primer and a J-beta primer mix. TCRdb re-called the 5' RACE reads with MiXCR, one entry per CDR3 protein. The sample lists about 1.6 million distinct CDR3 sequences; roughly 30% were seen once. What was sequenced was blood. These receptors originate from a woman between 25 and 40 years old in good health.

The chain uses TRBV20-1 and TRBJ2-3; TRBD1 is a possible D gene (6 bases). Trimming shortened V by 4 bases and J by 0 bases, and 11 bases separated the two germline ends. CDR3 size: 14 residues. Looked up from germline, CDR1 is DFQATT and CDR2 is SNEGSKA (reference sequence). The CDR3 spells CSAKLGASTDTQYF. DNA of the CDR3: TGCAGTGCTAAACTGGGGGCTAGCACAGATACGCAGTATTTT.

The rearrangement links TRBV7-2 to TRBJ2-1, with D possibly being TRBD2 (5 bases). The germline gives CDR1 SGHTA, CDR2 FQGNSA. Trimming took off 1 base at V and 8 bases at J, with 9 bases between the two ends. The CDR3 consists of 13 residues. The CDR3 reads CASSLVEAHEQFF. The CDR3 DNA sequence: TGTGCCAGCAGCTTAGTGGAGGCGCATGAGCAGTTCTTC.

This clonotype was recorded a few times. V usage is TRBV7-9 and J usage is TRBJ1-1; D gene unclear. Germline V lookup: CDR1 SEHNR, CDR2 FQNEAQ (reference sequence). The CDR3 consists of 12 residues. The germline V and J ends were trimmed by 1 base and 11 bases, with 11 bases remaining between them. The CDR3 loop reads CASSLDSPGAFF. CDR3 nucleotides: TGTGCCAGCAGCTTAGACAGTCCAGGCGCTTTCTTT.

This clonotype was seen more than once but under ten times. The chain combines TRBV28 with TRBJ2-7; no firm D call. This CDR3 has 13 residues. V was cut by 8 bases and J by 2 bases, with 13 bases left in between. CDR1 is MDHEN, CDR2 SYDVKM, per germline. In DNA form, the CDR3 reads TGTGCCAGCTTCAGCCCGATTACCTACGAGCAGTACTTC. Translating gives CASFSPITYEQYF.

Details on this clonotype: One end of the junction does not line up with germline, which may come from a read error. V usage is TRBV5-6 and J usage is TRBJ2-1, with a weak D call TRBD2 (6 bases). Germline V gene data show CDR1 as SGHDT and CDR2 as YYEEEE. CDR3 length: 13 residues. The CDR3 nucleotides read TGTGCCGGCAGCCCCGGAGGGAAGGGGGAGCAGTTCTTC. Encoded protein: CAGSPGGKGEQFF.

The CDR3 here is CSAPGEFGNEQFF. The CDR3 DNA is TGCAGTGCTCCCGGTGAGTTCGGCAATGAGCAGTTCTTC. The rearrangement joins TRBV20-1 to TRBJ2-1; D not resolved. The CDR3 has 13 amino acids. Trimming shortened V by 5 bases and J by 6 bases, and 14 bases separated the two germline ends. In germline, CDR1 is DFQATT, CDR2 SNEGSKA (reference sequence).

CDR3 sequence: CSASTEAGAGDTQYF. CDR3 DNA sequence: TGCAGTGCTAGTACTGAGGCGGGAGCGGGGGATACGCAGTATTTT. This chain links TRBV20-1 with TRBJ2-3; 7 nucleotides match TRBD2. This CDR3 has 15 residues. J gave up 6 bases and V 3 bases, and 12 bases lay outside the gene matches. The V gene's germline CDR1 is DFQATT and CDR2 SNEGSKA (reference sequence).

The gene calls are TRBV28 and TRBJ2-1; 9 bases match TRBD1. The CDR3 loop spans 13 amino acids. J lost 9 bases, V lost 10 bases, and 10 bases had no gene match. From germline, CDR1 is MDHEN and CDR2 SYDVKM. The CDR3 DNA reads as TGTGCCACGACTTCCGGGACAGGGTTTGAGCAGTTCTTC. This gives the protein CATTSGTGFEQFF.

V usage is TRBV12-3 or TRBV12-4 and J usage is TRBJ1-2; D perhaps matches TRBD1 (5 bases). V lost 11 bases to trimming and J lost 3 bases, with 13 bases between them. There are 12 residues in the CDR3. The CDR3 is CALSGTYYGYTF. The CDR3 region has the DNA TGTGCCTTGAGTGGGACCTACTATGGCTACACCTTC.

This clonotype was found a few times. This chain links TRBV29-1 with TRBJ1-1; TRBD1 aligns across 7 bases. The germline CDR1 and CDR2 sequences are SQVTM and ANQGSEA. V dropped 5 bases and J dropped 4; count of bases not matched to a gene: 4. The CDR3 extends over 12 amino acids. CDR3 nucleotide sequence: TGCAGCGTTTCGGACAGGTTCACTGAAGCTTTCTTT. It yields the protein CSVSDRFTEAFF.

The chain combines TRBV29-1 with TRBJ1-1; 7 nucleotides agree with TRBD1. Germline CDR1 SQVTM, CDR2 ANQGSEA. This CDR3 is built from 14 residues. V shed 6 bases, J shed 1 base, and the junction held 8 bases outside the gene matches. CDR3 nucleotide sequence: TGCAGCGTCGCTACGGGACAGAGGAACACTGAAGCTTTCTTT. It yields the protein CSVATGQRNTEAFF.

The chain uses TRBV20-1 and TRBJ2-3; D could derive from TRBD1 or TRBD2 (6 bases each). Germline assignment: CDR1 DFQATT and CDR2 SNEGSKA (reference sequence). Between the trimmed V and J ends, which lost 0 bases and 1 base, there was a span of 11 bases. This CDR3 spans 15 amino acids. As DNA, the CDR3 is TGCAGTGCTAGAGATGGAGGGGGAGGCACAGATACGCAGTATTTT. This gives the protein CSARDGGGGTDTQYF.

The rearrangement uses TRBV2 and TRBJ1-5; 8 nucleotides match TRBD1. CDR1 is SNHLY, CDR2 FYNNEI, per germline. Trimming took 1 base from V and 6 from J; bases not matched to a gene: 5. The CDR3 contains 15 residues. CDR3 sequence (DNA): TGTGCCAGCAGTGAAGGACAGGGGAGTAGTCAGCCCCAGCATTTT. Its translation is CASSEGQGSSQPQHF.